This T cell receptor beta chain was captured by sequencing in a study of early T cells in non-severe SARS-CoV-2 infection. About the study: Unsorted whole-blood RNA was sequenced in bulk, leaving chains unpaired.

This CDR3 has 14 amino acids. Germline V CDR1 and CDR2: SEHNR, FQNEAQ (reference sequence). The V and J ends lost 7 bases and 1 base respectively, with 12 bases between them. TCRdb re-called the 5' RACE reads with MiXCR, one entry per CDR3 protein. This table has approximately 65,000 distinct CDR3 sequences, approximately 10% appearing once. The input for sequencing was whole blood, taken at baseline. The source is an adult who was a healthcare worker with PCR-confirmed SARS-CoV-2 infection or an uninfected control (not recorded which). The rearrangement links TRBV7-9 to TRBJ2-3; D tentatively fits TRBD1 or TRBD2 (6 bases each). The CDR3 region has the DNA TGTGCCAGCACCCCAGGGGAGGGCACAGATACGCAGTATTTT. Encoded protein: CASTPGEGTDTQYF.